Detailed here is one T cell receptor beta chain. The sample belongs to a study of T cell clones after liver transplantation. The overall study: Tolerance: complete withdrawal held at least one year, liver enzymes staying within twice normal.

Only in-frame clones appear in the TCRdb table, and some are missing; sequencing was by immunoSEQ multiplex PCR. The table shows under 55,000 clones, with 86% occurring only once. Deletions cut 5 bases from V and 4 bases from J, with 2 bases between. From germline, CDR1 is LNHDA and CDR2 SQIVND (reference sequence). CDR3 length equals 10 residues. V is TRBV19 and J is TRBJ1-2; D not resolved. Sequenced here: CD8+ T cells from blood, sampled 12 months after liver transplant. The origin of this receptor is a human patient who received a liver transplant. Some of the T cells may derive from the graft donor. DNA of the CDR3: TGTGCCAGTAGTGGCTATGGCTACACCTTC. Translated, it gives CASSGYGYTF.